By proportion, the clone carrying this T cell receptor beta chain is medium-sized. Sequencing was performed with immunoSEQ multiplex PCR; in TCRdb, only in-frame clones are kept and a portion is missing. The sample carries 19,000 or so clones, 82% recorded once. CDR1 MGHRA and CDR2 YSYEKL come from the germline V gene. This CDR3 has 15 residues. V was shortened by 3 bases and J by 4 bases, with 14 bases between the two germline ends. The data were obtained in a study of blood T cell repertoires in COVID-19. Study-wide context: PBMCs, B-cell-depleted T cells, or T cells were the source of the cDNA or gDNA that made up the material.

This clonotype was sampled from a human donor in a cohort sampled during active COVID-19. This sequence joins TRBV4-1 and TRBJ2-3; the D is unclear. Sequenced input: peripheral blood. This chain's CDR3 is CASSHPQLGADTQYF. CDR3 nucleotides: TGCGCCAGCAGCCACCCTCAGCTGGGCGCAGATACGCAGTATTTT.